Below, 19 T cell receptor beta chains from the same sample are listed, as sequenced in a study of Ad26.COV2.S vaccination and SARS-CoV-2 variants (dated by TCRdb to the early 2020s). Per the publication, the time point label means: individuals recovered from natural SARS-CoV-2 infection. Libraries came from the immunoSEQ multiplex PCR assay. Here the immuneACCESS table is served through TCRdb, limited to in-frame sequences with V and J called. Missing clones are a known gap in these copies; in checked studies unresolved V genes cover under half, and the rest lacks a known reason. Here the sample has under 150,000 clones; just over 85% occur a single time. The ten top clones hold 4.5% to 6% of the sample. Sequenced here: peripheral blood, sampled after recovery from COVID-19. The receptors stem from a human donor who had recovered from COVID-19.

The V call is TRBV6-2 or TRBV6-3, the J call TRBJ1-6; D might be TRBD1 (5 bases). This CDR3 has 14 residues. V was shortened by 6 bases and J by 8 bases, with 14 bases between the two germline ends. Germline loops: CDR1 MNHEY, CDR2 SVGEGT. CDR3 bases: TGTGCCAGCAGGCCTGGGGGACGAGATTCACCCCTCCACTTT. This codes for CASRPGGRDSPLHF.

The chain combines TRBV5-8 with TRBJ2-3; 9 nucleotides align to TRBD2. Trimming removed 1 base from V and 0 bases from J; junction bases left unmatched: 3. There are 16 residues in the CDR3. Per the germline V gene, CDR1 is SGHTS and CDR2 is YDEGEE. CDR3 amino acids: CASSLFSGGSTDTQYF. CDR3 coding DNA: TGTGCCAGCAGCTTGTTTAGCGGGGGTAGCACAGATACGCAGTATTTT.

The chain carries TRBV6-2 or TRBV6-3 and TRBJ1-1; D call uncertain. V lost 2 bases and J lost 5, with 9 bases in between. CDR3 length equals 13 residues. CDR1 MNHEY and CDR2 SVGEGT come from the germline V gene. CDR3 nucleotide sequence: TGTGCCAGCAGTTACGTAATACTGACTGAAGCTTTCTTT. Protein: CASSYVILTEAFF.

The chain couples TRBV6-5 to TRBJ1-3, with D possibly matching TRBD1 (5 bases). The CDR3 consists of 16 residues. Per germline, CDR1 MNHEY and CDR2 SVGAGI. V was pared by 4 bases and J by 2 bases, with 15 bases between. CDR3 region: CASSSNRLKAGNTIYF. In DNA, the CDR3 is TGTGCCAGCAGTTCAAACAGGCTAAAGGCTGGAAACACCATATATTTT.

This chain links TRBV7-2 with TRBJ1-2; tentative D call: TRBD1 (6 bases). This CDR3 contains 14 residues. Trimming took off 7 bases at V and 8 bases at J, with 20 bases between the two ends. CDR1 and CDR2 from the germline V gene are SGHTA and FQGNSA. As DNA, the CDR3 is TGTGCCAGCACCCTTAGTTTCACAGGGAAAGGCTACACCTTC. The encoded protein is CASTLSFTGKGYTF.

Many counts were recorded for this clone. This chain joins TRBV7-8 and TRBJ1-1; 8 nucleotides match TRBD1. CDR3 length: 17 residues. Germline V CDR1 and CDR2: SGHVS, FQNEAQ. V dropped 5 bases and J dropped 4; count of bases not matched to a gene: 15. Here the CDR3 DNA reads TGTGCCAGCAGCCCCGAGAGGGACAGGCCCTGGGGCACTGAAGCTTTCTTT. Residues: CASSPERDRPWGTEAFF.

The chain has TRBV5-6 and TRBJ2-6, with a tentative D call TRBD2 (6 bases). Trimming removed 2 bases from V and 0 bases from J, with 15 bases in between. The CDR3 loop spans 18 amino acids. Germline V gives CDR1 SGHDT, CDR2 YYEEEE. The CDR3: CASSFGGRWISGANVLTF. CDR3 sequence (DNA): TGTGCCAGCAGCTTTGGTGGGAGGTGGATCTCTGGGGCCAACGTCCTGACTTTC.

V and J are TRBV28 and TRBJ1-4, with TRBD1 identical over 7 bases. The V gene's germline CDR1 is MDHEN and CDR2 SYDVKM. J was trimmed by 7 bases and V by 4 bases; bases with no gene match: 9. The CDR3 covers 15 residues. The CDR3 DNA follows: TGTGCCAGCAGTTCGATGAGGGGGCGCGCTGAAAAACTGTTTTTT. It is translated as CASSSMRGRAEKLFF.

The chain couples TRBV5-1 to TRBJ1-3; unclear D gene. Germline lookup yields CDR1 SGHRS and CDR2 YFSETQ. The CDR3 loop spans 17 amino acids. V shed 0 bases and J shed 0 bases, with 13 bases lying between them. This CDR3 reads CASSLAGAVHSGNTIYF. In DNA form, the CDR3 reads TGCGCCAGCAGCTTGGCCGGTGCGGTGCACTCTGGAAACACCATATATTTT.

The chain has TRBV5-6 and TRBJ1-1, with 7 bases fitting TRBD1. CDR3 length: 14 residues. V dropped 2 bases and J dropped 6; count of bases not matched to a gene: 7. Germline V gene sequence: CDR1 SGHDT, CDR2 YYEEEE. Here the CDR3 DNA reads TGTGCCAGCAGCTTATCCCCAGGGGGGTCTGAAGCTTTCTTT. It translates to CASSLSPGGSEAFF.

The rearrangement joins TRBV15 to TRBJ1-2; possible D gene TRBD1, 6 bases. There are 16 residues in the CDR3. Germline-derived CDR1 and CDR2 are LNHNV and YYDKDF (reference sequence). Trimming took 0 bases from V and 7 from J, leaving 18 bases between them. CDR3 in amino acids: CATSRDYEGGGIGYTF. The CDR3 DNA reads TGTGCCACCAGCAGAGATTATGAGGGAGGGGGAATTGGCTACACCTTC.

This clone has only a few counts. V and J are TRBV10-1 and TRBJ1-2; 7 bases are shared with TRBD1. Germline V gene lookup returns CDR1 WNHNN and CDR2 SYGVQD (reference sequence). This CDR3 has 15 amino acids. V was clipped by 0 bases and J by 6 bases; unmatched bases: 7. The CDR3 nucleotides read TGCGCCAGCAGTGAGTCCAGGACAGGACTAGATGGCTACACCTTC. Protein: CASSESRTGLDGYTF.

This chain links TRBV11-2 with TRBJ2-2; D may be TRBD1 (6 bases). The CDR3 contains 13 residues. Germline CDR1 and CDR2: SGHAT and FQNNGV. V gave up 5 bases and J gave up 6 bases, with 10 bases separating them. DNA for the CDR3: TGTGCCAGCAGCATTTCAGGGGCCGGGGAGCTGTTTTTT. It is translated as CASSISGAGELFF.

The chain combines TRBV5-1 with TRBJ1-4; 10 bases match TRBD1. The germline V gene has CDR1 SGHRS and CDR2 YFSETQ. Losses at the gene ends were 3 bases for V and 1 base for J; bases not matched to a gene: 9. This CDR3 comprises 18 residues. CDR3 bases: TGCGCCAGCAGCTGGAAGGGACAGGGGAGGGGAACTAATGAAAAACTGTTTTTT. This encodes CASSWKGQGRGTNEKLFF.

The rearrangement uses TRBV7-9 and TRBJ2-3; 10 nucleotides line up with TRBD2. The V and J ends lost 5 bases and 9 bases, in that order; junction bases with no gene match: 5. The germline V gene encodes CDR1 SEHNR and CDR2 FQNEAQ (reference sequence). The length of the CDR3 is 13 residues. The CDR3 protein is CASSLNSGGTQYF. CDR3 coding DNA: TGTGCCAGCAGCCTAAATAGCGGGGGGACGCAGTATTTT.

The V and J genes are TRBV5-6 and TRBJ2-7, with TRBD1 identical over 8 bases. Germline CDR1 and CDR2: SGHDT and YYEEEE. The J segment lost 0 bases and the V segment lost 3 bases, leaving 2 bases of the junction unmatched. The CDR3 is made up of 14 amino acids. CDR3 coding DNA: TGTGCCAGCAGCTCGACAGGGGCCTCCTACGAGCAGTACTTC. Translation gives CASSSTGASYEQYF.

The V call is TRBV6-5, the J call TRBJ2-1; D is perhaps TRBD1 or TRBD2 (5 bases each). The length of the CDR3 is 15 residues. The ends were cut back, 2 bases at V and 9 bases at J, with 17 bases in the middle. Per germline, CDR1 MNHEY and CDR2 SVGAGI. The CDR3 nucleotides read TGTGCCAGCAGTTACATGGGACCCAAGAGCGGTGAGCAGTTCTTC. It encodes CASSYMGPKSGEQFF.

Concerning this clone itself: A junction end diverges from the germline sequence, so it may reflect a read error. The CDR3 nucleotides read TGTGCCAGCAGCCTCCTGCAGGGCAGCACTTCCTTC. Translating gives CASSLLQGSTSF. V and J are TRBV3-1 (or the pseudogene TRBV3-2) and TRBJ1-2; maybe TRBD1 (5 bases). This CDR3 has 12 residues. CDR1 and CDR2 from the germline V gene are LGHDT and YNNKEL (reference sequence).

This clone was detected only once. The rearrangement joins TRBV15 to TRBJ2-4, with 8 positions matching TRBD1. Per the germline V gene, CDR1 is LNHNV and CDR2 is YYDKDF (reference sequence). The V and J ends lost 0 bases and 9 bases, in that order; junction bases with no gene match: 4. This CDR3 contains 14 residues. CDR3 region: CATSRDRGPGIQYF. DNA of the CDR3: TGTGCCACCAGCAGAGACAGGGGGCCAGGCATTCAGTACTTC.